This T cell receptor beta chain came from a study of blood T cell repertoires in COVID-19. At the level of the study: From T cells, B-cell-depleted T cells, or PBMCs came the material, which was cDNA or gDNA.

The repertoire was sequenced with immunoSEQ multiplex PCR; TCRdb's copy has only in-frame clones and lacks some. The data show 80,000 to 100,000 clones, about 80% seen once. V trimming: 1 base; J trimming: 8 bases; junction bases outside the gene matches: 0. This CDR3 comprises 12 residues. The TCR originated in a human donor in a cohort sampled during active COVID-19. The material sequenced was peripheral blood. This chain connects TRBV12-3 or TRBV12-4 to TRBJ1-2, with 8 bases lining up with TRBD1. CDR3: CASSLGTGGYTF. The CDR3 DNA reads as TGTGCCAGCAGTTTAGGGACAGGGGGCTACACCTTC.